This T cell receptor (beta chain) comes out of a study of shared clonotypes between healthy human individuals. As concerns this clone: As yet, its antigen is unknown.

Points from the study as a whole: Owing to a small donor count, the genetic and exposure-history diversity represented was limited.

Adult Caucasians living in Nashville, Tennessee made up all of the donors. Unsorted samples relied on 89 million or so PBMCs, which served as the source of genomic DNA. CDR1 and CDR2 (germline): MDHEN, SYDVKM. Trimming at V came to 6 bases and at J to 1 base, leaving 5 bases not matched to a gene. CDR3 size: 15 residues. Method: immunoSEQ multiplex PCR; TCRdb's copy keeps in-frame clones and lacks some. This sample has a few hundred thousand clones, with roughly 79% found just once. The TCR comes from a woman aged 40 to 50 in good health. Some clones in this sample may be carry-over from other donors' samples. Sequencing used PBMCs. This chain uses TRBV28 with TRBJ2-7, with 11 bases that match TRBD2. The CDR3 sequence is CASSPSGRYSYEQYF. CDR3 bases: TGTGCCAGCAGCCCTAGCGGGAGGTATTCCTACGAGCAGTACTTC. The full variable domain, its missing parts supplied by reference TRBV28 and TRBJ2-7, is DVKVTQSSRYLVKRTGEKVFLECVQDMDHENMFWYRQDPGLGLRLIYFSYDVKMKEKGDIPEGYSVSREKKERFSLILESASTNQTSMYLCASSPSGRYSYEQYFGPGTRLTVT.